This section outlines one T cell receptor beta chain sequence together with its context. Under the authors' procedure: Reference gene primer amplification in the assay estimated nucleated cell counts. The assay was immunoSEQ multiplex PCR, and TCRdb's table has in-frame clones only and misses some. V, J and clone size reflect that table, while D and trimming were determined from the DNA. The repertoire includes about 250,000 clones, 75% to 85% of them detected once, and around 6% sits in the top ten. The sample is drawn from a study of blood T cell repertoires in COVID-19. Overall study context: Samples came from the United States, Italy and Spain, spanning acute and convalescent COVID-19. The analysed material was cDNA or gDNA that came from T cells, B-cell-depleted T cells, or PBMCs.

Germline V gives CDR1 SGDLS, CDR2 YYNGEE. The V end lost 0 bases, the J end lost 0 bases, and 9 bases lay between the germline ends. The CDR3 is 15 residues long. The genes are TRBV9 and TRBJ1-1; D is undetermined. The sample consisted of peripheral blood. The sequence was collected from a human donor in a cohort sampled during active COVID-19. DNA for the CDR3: TGTGCCAGCAGCGTAGGCACGGACTTGAACACTGAAGCTTTCTTT. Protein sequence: CASSVGTDLNTEAFF.